This TCR beta chain was found in a study of CXCR3-negative and CXCR3-positive naive CD8 T cells. Notes on the study in general: Both naive subsets carried similar amounts of surface CD5, so TCR strength was inferred from TRB CDR3 properties. Much lower diversity was found in memory CD8+ cells, while both naive subsets had comparably high diversity.

The libraries of TRB cDNA were prepared using 5' RACE with UMI labels. TCRdb reprocessed the 5' RACE reads and keeps a single row for each CDR3 protein, giving no DNA. The sample is made up of 7,500 to 9,500 distinct CDR3 sequences, and the top ten hold more than 2% of it. In germline, CDR1 is SGDLS, CDR2 YYNGEE. This CDR3 has 15 residues. Remarks on this clonotype: Its antigen is not identified.

CD8+ T cell subsets were each sorted in triplicate, approximately 300,000 cells apiece. The source material was naive CXCR3- CD8+ T cells from blood. Subset of the sample: CD45RO-CCR7+CD27+CD95- naive CD8+ T cells lacking CXCR3 (TNR3-). This clonotype originated in a human donor in good health. Some clones in this sample may be carry-over from other donors' samples. V and J are TRBV9 and TRBJ2-1; the D call from TCRdb, TRBD2, cannot be confirmed without DNA. The CDR3 sequence: CASSKAVFSYNEQFF.